The present TCR beta chain was sequenced within a study of control samples from healthy donors and cancer patients. CDR1 is SGDLS and CDR2 is YYNGEE in the germline V gene. This CDR3 spans 13 amino acids. V shed 3 bases and J shed 6 bases, with 12 bases lying between them. Using immunoSEQ multiplex PCR, the repertoire was profiled, and TCRdb retains in-frame clones only, with some absent. The sample lists over 150,000 clones; roughly 90% were seen once. This TCR derives from a woman between 45 and 60 years old in good health. The sample taken for sequencing was blood. The chain carries TRBV9 and TRBJ1-1, with TRBD1 as a possible D gene (5 bases). CDR3 region: CASSGGAGSEAFF. In DNA, the CDR3 is TGTGCCAGCAGCGGAGGGGCGGGGTCTGAAGCTTTCTTT.